One T cell receptor beta chain is described in this entry. Its antigen is unknown. TCRdb fed the reads into MiXCR, producing one record per CDR3 protein. The repertoire holds a few hundred thousand distinct CDR3 sequences, with roughly 43% as singletons. This entry comes from a study of T cell repertoires in cytomegalovirus infection. Study context: Both recently identified HLA-C-restricted and well-studied HLA-B-restricted CMV epitopes were used in the study.

This CDR3 region has 12 residues. V lost 5 bases and J lost 8, with 12 bases in between. CDR1 SGHTA and CDR2 FQGNSA come from the germline V gene. Regarding the study as a whole: Ex vivo responses were dominated by HLA-C-restricted CMV-specific TCR beta clonotypes.

V usage is TRBV7-2 and J usage is TRBJ1-2; D uncertain. The source is a human donor in good health (CMV status not recorded). Some clones in this sample may be carry-over from other donors' samples. Source: cultured PBMCs, taken from culture after CMV antigen stimulation. For the CDR3, the DNA is TGTGCCAGCAGCAAGGCAGTACGAGGCTACACCTTC. Residues: CASSKAVRGYTF.